A single sample is the source of the 9 T cell receptor beta chains below, sequenced in a study of shared clonotypes between healthy human individuals. The table came from immunoSEQ multiplex PCR; TCRdb's copy has only in-frame clones and leaves some out. The sample yields about 2.4 million clones, about 92% seen once. The sequenced sample consisted of naive CD4+ T cells sorted from blood. Subset described: CD45RA+ positively selected. Every receptor here comes from a man younger than 35 in good health.

V usage is TRBV7-2 and J usage is TRBJ2-7, with 8 bases fitting TRBD1. V shed 5 bases and J 4 bases; nucleotides not matched to a gene: 7. From germline, CDR1 is SGHTA and CDR2 FQGNSA. The CDR3 has 14 residues. In DNA form, the CDR3 reads TGTGCCAGCAGCCTGACAGGGGAGACGTACGAGCAGTACTTC. It codes for CASSLTGETYEQYF.

This rearrangement joins TRBV5-1 to TRBJ1-1, with a possible D match to TRBD1 (5 bases). This CDR3 region has 16 residues. The V gene's germline CDR1 is SGHRS and CDR2 YFSETQ. V lost 0 bases, J lost 5 bases, and 17 bases lay in between. The CDR3 sequence: CASSLDSNGRGTEAFF. The DNA of the CDR3 is TGCGCCAGCAGCTTGGATTCGAACGGCCGGGGGACTGAAGCTTTCTTT.

This rearrangement joins TRBV6-1 to TRBJ2-7; D is ambiguous. The V and J ends lost 6 bases and 3 bases respectively, with 9 bases between them. Looked up from germline, CDR1 is MNHNS and CDR2 is SASEGT. There are 12 residues in the CDR3. The CDR3 DNA sequence: TGTGCCAGCAGCGTCATGGGCTACGAGCAGTACTTC. Translating it yields CASSVMGYEQYF.

The chain uses TRBV10-2 and TRBJ1-5; D is possibly TRBD1 (6 bases). V gave up 8 bases and J gave up 4 bases, with 15 bases separating them. The CDR3 sequence is 14 residues long. The germline CDR1 and CDR2 sequences are WSHSY and SAAADI. CDR3 in amino acids: CASQEQGGNQPQHF. The CDR3, as DNA: TGCGCCAGCCAAGAACAGGGAGGGAATCAGCCCCAGCATTTT.

Regarding this clone: Other nucleotide sequences from this sample produce the same CDR3. CDR3 sequence (DNA): TGTGCCAGCAGCTTAAGCGGGCCATCCACAGATACGCAGTATTTT. Its protein product is CASSLSGPSTDTQYF. J is TRBJ2-3 and V is TRBV7-2; weak D call: TRBD2 (6 bases). CDR1 SGHTA and CDR2 FQGNSA come from the germline V gene. The CDR3 loop spans 15 amino acids. Trimming left V 2 bases short and J 2 bases short, with 11 bases between.

The rearrangement uses TRBV2 and TRBJ2-5; 7 bases align to TRBD2. The ends lost 4 bases at V and 4 bases at J; junction bases unmatched: 3. CDR1 is SNHLY and CDR2 is FYNNEI in the germline V gene. The CDR3 sequence is 13 residues long. DNA of the CDR3: TGTGCCAGCAGTGCACGCGGGGGAGAGACCCAGTACTTC. Translated: CASSARGGETQYF.

This chain joins TRBV5-6 and TRBJ1-3, with a tentative D call TRBD1 (6 bases). Germline V CDR1 and CDR2: SGHDT, YYEEEE. The germline V and J ends were trimmed by 2 bases and 2 bases, with 11 bases remaining between them. The CDR3 spans 15 residues. The CDR3 spells CASSFRGGTGNTIYF. CDR3 in DNA: TGTGCCAGCAGCTTCAGGGGCGGCACTGGAAACACCATATATTTT.

V is TRBV5-1 and J is TRBJ2-5; D tentatively reads TRBD1 or TRBD2 (7 bases each). Germline values: CDR1 SGHRS, CDR2 YFSETQ. Trimming took 3 bases from V and 2 from J, leaving 17 bases between them. The CDR3 is 16 amino acids. CDR3 loop: CASSSQGRERQETQYF. The CDR3 coding sequence is TGCGCCAGCAGCTCACAGGGGCGGGAGAGACAAGAGACCCAGTACTTC.

The J gene is TRBJ2-7, the V gene TRBV27; TRBD1 matches at 9 bases. CDR3 size: 17 residues. Trimming at V came to 3 bases and at J to 0 bases, leaving 9 bases not matched to a gene. CDR1 and CDR2 (germline): MNHEY, SMNVEV (reference sequence). In nucleotides, the CDR3 is TGTGCCAGCAGTTTTCTCCCCGGACAGGGGAGCTCCTACGAGCAGTACTTC. It is translated as CASSFLPGQGSSYEQYF.